Listed here are 21 T cell receptor beta chains from one sample, sequenced in a study of molecular identifiers for immune sequencing clone quantification. A single record per CDR3 protein comes from TCRdb applying MiXCR to the PCR reads. This table has around 320,000 distinct CDR3 sequences, roughly a quarter appearing once. Specimen: naive CD8+ T cells from blood, with Jurkat cell RNA spiked in. Stated subset: FACS-sorted CD8+CD4-CCR7+CD45RA+ naive T cells. These TCRs come from a human donor in good health. Some libraries in this study had Jurkat cell RNA spiked in.

Many counts were recorded for this clonotype. This chain connects TRBV25-1 to TRBJ1-1, with D hard to call. The CDR3 has 13 amino acids. V was shortened by 5 bases and J by 4 bases, with 11 bases between the two germline ends. From germline, CDR1 is MGHDK and CDR2 SYGVNS. DNA for the CDR3: TGTGCCAGCAGTTTGGGAAAAAGCACTGAAGCTTTCTTT. Its protein is CASSLGKSTEAFF. The full variable domain, its missing parts supplied by reference TRBV25-1 and TRBJ1-1, is EADIYQTPRYLVIGTGKKITLECSQTMGHDKMYWYQQDPGMELHLIHYSYGVNSTEKGDLSSESTVSRIRTEHFPLTLESARPSHTSQYLCASSLGKSTEAFFGQGTRLTVV.

This clonotype has just a few counts. The V gene is TRBV12-3 or TRBV12-4, the J gene TRBJ2-1, with TRBD1 matching over 7 bases. This CDR3 has 14 amino acids. V shed 3 bases and J 7 bases; nucleotides not matched to a gene: 6. CDR3 loop: CASSFTTGWNEQFF. The CDR3 nucleotides read TGTGCCAGCAGTTTTACGACAGGGTGGAATGAGCAGTTCTTC.

As to this clonotype: A much larger clone sits a single nucleotide away, making a read error possible. The gene calls are TRBV7-2 and TRBJ2-3; 9 nucleotides agree with TRBD1. CDR1 is SGHTA and CDR2 is FQGNSA in the germline V gene. CDR3 length equals 18 residues. The CDR3 protein is CASSTTGQGPFGTGTQYF. As DNA, the CDR3 is TGTGCCAGCAGCACGACGGGACAGGGTCCCTTCGGCACAGGTACGCAGTATTTT. The full variable domain, completed using reference TRBV7-2 and TRBJ2-3, is GAGVSQSPSNKVTEKGKDVELRCDPISGHTALYWYRQSLGQGLEFLIYFQGNSAPDKSGLPSDRFSAERTGGSVSTLTIQRTQQEDSAVYLCASSTTGQGPFGTGTQYFGPGTRLTVL.

This sequence joins TRBV4-3 and TRBJ2-7; D unclear. The CDR3 is made up of 14 amino acids. Trimming left V 1 base short and J 0 bases short, with 7 bases between. From germline, CDR1 is LGHNA and CDR2 YSLEER. CDR3 loop: CASSQARSSYEQYF. The CDR3 region has the DNA TGCGCCAGCAGCCAAGCCAGGTCCTCCTACGAGCAGTACTTC.

This chain connects TRBV20-1 to TRBJ1-5; no clear D gene. Trimming took off 3 bases at V and 2 bases at J, with 11 bases between the two ends. The germline V gene encodes CDR1 DFQATT and CDR2 SNEGSKA (reference sequence). There are 14 residues in the CDR3. The CDR3 reads CSARAWGGNQPQHF. CDR3 nucleotide sequence: TGCAGTGCTAGGGCCTGGGGTGGCAATCAGCCCCAGCATTTT.

This clonotype was seen only a few times. The junction shows a germline mismatch at one end, possibly a read error. The rearrangement links TRBV7-2 to TRBJ1-1; 7 positions match TRBD1. The CDR3 is made up of 13 amino acids. The germline V gene encodes CDR1 SGHTA and CDR2 FQGNSA. CDR3 coding DNA: TGTGCCCGCAGGGGGGGGGGGCGGACTGAAGCTTTCTTT. This sequence encodes CARRGGGRTEAFF.

Only a few counts were recorded for this clonotype. This sequence joins TRBV6-2 or TRBV6-3 and TRBJ2-7; 14 bases agree with TRBD2. The CDR3 contains 14 residues. Germline V gene data show CDR1 as MNHEY and CDR2 as SVGEGT. The ends lost 5 bases at V and 6 bases at J; junction bases unmatched: 3. The CDR3 sequence: CASSHGTSGSEQYF. Here the CDR3 DNA reads TGTGCCAGCAGTCATGGGACTAGCGGGAGCGAGCAGTACTTC.

To note about this clonotype: Because it lacks the conserved phenylalanine or tryptophan at the end, this CDR3 is likely a read error. The rearrangement joins TRBV5-1 to TRBJ2-7; no reliable D call. Germline CDR1 reads SGHRS; CDR2 reads YFSETQ. The V end lost 2 bases, the J end lost 2 bases, and 11 bases lay between the germline ends. The CDR3 length is 14 residues. CDR3 bases: TGCGCCAGCAGCTTCCCCACGGTCCCCTACGAGCAGTACCTC. The encoded protein is CASSFPTVPYEQYL.

The V gene is TRBV27, the J gene TRBJ2-5; 8 bases are a match to TRBD2. The CDR3 runs to 16 residues. V shed 1 base, J shed 2 bases, and the junction held 6 bases outside the gene matches. Germline lookup yields CDR1 MNHEY and CDR2 SMNVEV (reference sequence). This chain's CDR3 is CASSLFGLAGQETQYF. CDR3 bases: TGTGCCAGCAGTTTATTCGGGTTAGCGGGGCAAGAGACCCAGTACTTC.

This clonotype was seen more than once but under ten times. The chain recombines TRBV27 with TRBJ2-7; D is perhaps TRBD2 (5 bases). This CDR3 has 15 residues. V lost 4 bases and J 0 bases, leaving 13 bases between the germline ends. Germline CDR1 and CDR2: MNHEY and SMNVEV (reference sequence). CDR3 bases: TGTGCCAGCAGTTACGGAGGTCTCAGCTCCTACGAGCAGTACTTC. It translates to CASSYGGLSSYEQYF.

The V and J genes are TRBV30 and TRBJ1-2, with a weak D call TRBD1 (6 bases). V lost 0 bases and J 2 bases, leaving 25 bases between the germline ends. The germline gives CDR1 GTSNPN, CDR2 SVGIG (reference sequence). This CDR3 region has 19 residues. The DNA for the CDR3 is TGTGCCTGGAGTGTACGGGGGCTGCGCGAGAACAGAAAAAACTATGGCTACACCTTC. Amino acids: CAWSVRGLRENRKNYGYTF.

For this clonotype: With a much larger clone just one base away, this may be a read error. V and J are TRBV14 and TRBJ2-3; D not resolved. CDR3 length equals 16 residues. The germline CDR1 and CDR2 sequences are SGHDN and FVKESK. Deletions cut 4 bases from V and 4 bases from J, with 18 bases between. The CDR3 protein is CASSRGSQPRADTQYF. Here the CDR3 DNA reads TGTGCCAGCAGCCGAGGTTCCCAACCCCGGGCAGATACGCAGTATTTT.

The chain combines TRBV20-1 with TRBJ1-6; D uncertain. CDR1 and CDR2 from the germline V gene are DFQATT and SNEGSKA (reference sequence). The CDR3 covers 15 residues. Trimming took off 0 bases at V and 7 bases at J, with 13 bases between the two ends. CDR3 nucleotides: TGCAGTGCTAGAGATTGGCGCCAGGTGAATTCACCCCTCCACTTT. Amino acid sequence: CSARDWRQVNSPLHF.

The rearrangement joins TRBV7-9 to TRBJ1-1, with 8 nucleotides matching TRBD1. The CDR3 runs 14 residues. In germline, CDR1 is SEHNR, CDR2 FQNEAQ (reference sequence). V trimming: 5 bases; J trimming: 1 base; junction bases outside the gene matches: 3. CDR3 sequence reads: CASSPDRANTEAFF. CDR3 nucleotides: TGTGCCAGCAGCCCGGACAGGGCGAACACTGAAGCTTTCTTT. Full variable domain (remainder filled in from reference TRBV7-9 and TRBJ1-1): DTGVSQNPRHKITKRGQNVTFRCDPISEHNRLYWYRQTLGQGPEFLTYFQNEAQLEKSRLLSDRFSAERPKGSFSTLEIQRTEQGDSAMYLCASSPDRANTEAFFGQGTRLTVV.

This clonotype was observed at least ten times. The rearrangement joins TRBV3-1 to TRBJ2-5; possibly TRBD1 for D (5 bases). The CDR3 extends over 16 amino acids. Trimming cost V 2 bases and J 4 bases, with 17 bases left between them. The V gene's germline CDR1 is LGHDT and CDR2 YNNKEL (reference sequence). The CDR3 DNA follows: TGTGCCAGCAGCCAATACACAGGCAAATCGGCAGAGACCCAGTACTTC. It codes for CASSQYTGKSAETQYF.

This clonotype was recorded many times. The rearrangement links TRBV5-4 to TRBJ2-7; D gene uncertain. V dropped 4 bases and J dropped 4 bases, with 9 bases sitting between them. Germline CDR1 reads SGHNT; CDR2 reads YYREEE (reference sequence). CDR3 length: 12 residues. CDR3 residues: CASSGMEYEQYF. CDR3 bases: TGTGCCAGCAGCGGGATGGAGTACGAGCAGTACTTC. Combining the CDR3 with reference TRBV5-4 and TRBJ2-7 gives the whole variable domain ETGVTQSPTHLIKTRGQQVTLRCSSQSGHNTVSWYQQALGQGPQFIFQYYREEENGRGNFPPRFSGLQFPNYSSELNVNALELDDSALYLCASSGMEYEQYFGPGTRLTVT.

Comment on this clonotype: A much larger clone is a single base away; this may be a read error. This chain links TRBV7-9 with TRBJ1-1; possibly TRBD1 for D (5 bases). From germline, CDR1 is SEHNR and CDR2 FQNEAQ (reference sequence). The CDR3 length is 12 residues. The CDR3 sequence is CTSRPGSAEAFF. The CDR3 coding sequence is TGTACCAGCAGACCAGGGAGCGCTGAAGCTTTCTTT.

This clonotype showed up just a few times. A read error may produce the germline difference seen at one junction end. The chain is built from TRBV28 and TRBJ2-7, with 8 positions matching TRBD1. CDR1 and CDR2 from the germline V gene are MDHEN and SYDVKM. The CDR3 covers 15 residues. The CDR3, as DNA: TGTGCCAGCAGTCCGCGCGGGACAGGACGCTACGAGCAGCACTTC. It is translated as CASSPRGTGRYEQHF.

Concerning this clonotype: The CDR3 does not end in the conserved phenylalanine or tryptophan, so this is likely a read error. The V call is TRBV6-6, the J call TRBJ1-1; perhaps TRBD1 as D (6 bases). The V gene's germline CDR1 is MNHNY and CDR2 SVGAGI (reference sequence). This CDR3 is built from 14 residues. CDR3 amino acids: CASSYQGLNTGAFL. CDR3 coding DNA: TGTGCCAGCAGTTACCAGGGGCTGAACACTGGAGCTTTCCTT.

V usage is TRBV28 and J usage is TRBJ2-7; 9 bases are shared with TRBD1. Germline V gene sequence: CDR1 MDHEN, CDR2 SYDVKM. This CDR3 is 15 amino acids long. Unmatched junction bases numbered 11, after V lost 7 bases and J lost 4 bases. The CDR3 here is CASTQVGTGPYEQYF. The CDR3 coding sequence is TGTGCCAGCACCCAAGTCGGGACAGGGCCTTACGAGCAGTACTTC.

This clonotype has ten or more counts. CDR3 sequence (DNA): TGTGCCAGCAGCTTAGTAGGGGGTAGCGCCTACGAGCAGTACTTC. Protein sequence: CASSLVGGSAYEQYF. The chain recombines TRBV7-9 with TRBJ2-7; TRBD1 is a possible D gene (6 bases). V lost 1 base and J 2 bases, leaving 12 bases between the germline ends. Germline CDR1 reads SEHNR; CDR2 reads FQNEAQ (reference sequence). The CDR3 totals 15 residues.